Shown below are 14 T cell receptor beta chains from a single sample sequenced in a study of shared clonotypes between healthy human individuals. The protocol was immunoSEQ multiplex PCR, while the TCRdb copy is restricted to in-frame clones and leaves out a portion. The sample consists of some 600,000 clones, about 95% of them appearing once. Naive CD8 isolation took CD45RO-negative cells positively selected for CCR7 and excluded terminally differentiated effector memory CD45RA+ cells. Sequencing was done on a sample of naive CD8+ T cells sorted from blood. These receptors were collected from a woman aged 25 to 39 in good health.

The gene calls are TRBV19 and TRBJ2-7; TRBD2 is a possible D gene (7 bases). The CDR3 contains 14 residues. V lost 2 bases to trimming and J lost 2 bases, with 10 bases between them. Germline V lookup: CDR1 LNHDA, CDR2 SQIVND (reference sequence). The CDR3 DNA sequence: TGTGCCAGTAGTATACGGGGGGCGACCTACGAGCAGTACTTC. This gives the protein CASSIRGATYEQYF.

This sequence joins TRBV7-9 and TRBJ1-2, with TRBD1 as a possible D gene (5 bases). The CDR3 is 15 residues long. Germline assignment: CDR1 SEHNR and CDR2 FQNEAQ (reference sequence). Trimming took off 1 base at V and 4 bases at J, with 13 bases between the two ends. CDR3 amino acids: CASSLDREGSYGYTF. In DNA form, the CDR3 reads TGTGCCAGCAGCTTAGATCGAGAGGGGAGCTATGGCTACACCTTC.

The V and J genes are TRBV4-2 and TRBJ1-1; no reliable D call. Trimming took 0 bases from V and 5 from J, leaving 10 bases between them. The CDR3 has 14 residues. The germline V gene has CDR1 LGHNA and CDR2 YNFKEQ. In DNA form, the CDR3 reads TGTGCCAGCAGCCAAGATCTCTTGGGAACTGAAGCTTTCTTT. The encoded protein is CASSQDLLGTEAFF.

V and J are TRBV28 and TRBJ2-3; 11 bases align to TRBD2. The CDR3 has 19 residues. J lost 2 bases, V lost 3 bases, and 13 bases had no gene match. Germline loops: CDR1 MDHEN, CDR2 SYDVKM. Written as DNA, the CDR3 is TGTGCCAGCAGTTTCCCGCTAGCGGGAGGAGAAGGGTTCACAGATACGCAGTATTTT. Amino acid sequence: CASSFPLAGGEGFTDTQYF.

This chain joins TRBV11-2 and TRBJ1-1; D is perhaps TRBD1 (6 bases). Germline values: CDR1 SGHAT, CDR2 FQNNGV. This CDR3 spans 13 amino acids. V was pared by 1 base and J by 8 bases, with 11 bases between. This CDR3 reads CASSLAGQLEAFF. CDR3 coding DNA: TGTGCCAGCAGCTTAGCGGGACAACTCGAAGCTTTCTTT.

V is TRBV7-2 and J is TRBJ2-3; 13 positions match TRBD2. Trimming at V came to 5 bases and at J to 1 base, leaving 3 bases not matched to a gene. The CDR3 totals 16 residues. From germline, CDR1 is SGHTA and CDR2 FQGNSA. For the CDR3, the DNA is TGTGCCAGCAGCCTTGGACTAGCGGGAGGCACAGATACGCAGTATTTT. This gives the protein CASSLGLAGGTDTQYF.

The rearrangement joins TRBV16 to TRBJ1-1; possibly TRBD1 for D (5 bases). Per germline, CDR1 KGHSY and CDR2 FQNENV. The ends were cut back, 6 bases at V and 3 bases at J, with 14 bases in the middle. The CDR3 totals 14 residues. The CDR3 loop is CASSHGAGDTEAFF. CDR3 bases: TGTGCCAGCAGTCACGGGGCGGGGGACACTGAAGCTTTCTTT.

The rearrangement links TRBV6-1 to TRBJ2-7; D may be TRBD1 or TRBD2 (6 bases each). This CDR3 has 14 residues. The V and J ends lost 1 base and 6 bases respectively, with 13 bases between them. Germline V gene lookup returns CDR1 MNHNS and CDR2 SASEGT. The CDR3 DNA is TGTGCCAGCAGTGAAGGGGGGACGGGGGCCGAGCAGTACTTC. Encoded protein: CASSEGGTGAEQYF.

The gene calls are TRBV19 and TRBJ2-1, with D unresolved. The CDR3 extends over 13 amino acids. Trimming cost V 3 bases and J 5 bases, with 8 bases left between them. Germline values: CDR1 LNHDA, CDR2 SQIVND (reference sequence). CDR3 loop: CASSISRHNEQFF. In DNA, the CDR3 is TGTGCCAGTAGTATTTCCAGGCACAATGAGCAGTTCTTC.

This clone appeared a few times. This chain connects TRBV30 to TRBJ1-5; 9 bases fit TRBD1. Trimming cost V 0 bases and J 7 bases; bases outside gene matches: 1. The CDR3 extends over 13 amino acids. CDR1 GTSNPN and CDR2 SVGIG come from the germline V gene (reference sequence). CDR3 DNA sequence: TGTGCCTGGAGTGTGGACAGGGGACAGCCCCAGCATTTT. As protein: CAWSVDRGQPQHF.

In the case of this clone: This same CDR3 is encoded by further DNA sequences in the sample. The rearrangement links TRBV27 to TRBJ2-7; 7 nucleotides align to TRBD2. CDR3 length: 14 residues. V gave up 2 bases and J gave up 3 bases; unmatched junction bases: 4. Germline V gives CDR1 MNHEY, CDR2 SMNVEV (reference sequence). CDR3 region: CASSLLGGSYEQYF. Written as DNA, the CDR3 is TGTGCCAGCAGTTTACTCGGCGGGAGCTACGAGCAGTACTTC.

The chain recombines TRBV7-2 with TRBJ2-7, with 9 positions matching TRBD2. The germline CDR1 and CDR2 sequences are SGHTA and FQGNSA. V lost 6 bases, J lost 4 bases, and 19 bases stayed unmatched. This CDR3 contains 18 residues. The chain's CDR3 is CASSHDAGGRAFIYEQYF. Written as DNA, the CDR3 is TGTGCCAGCAGTCACGACGCGGGGGGGAGGGCCTTTATTTACGAGCAGTACTTC. The whole variable domain, remainder taken from reference TRBV7-2 and TRBJ2-7, is GAGVSQSPSNKVTEKGKDVELRCDPISGHTALYWYRQSLGQGLEFLIYFQGNSAPDKSGLPSDRFSAERTGGSVSTLTIQRTQQEDSAVYLCASSHDAGGRAFIYEQYFGPGTRLTVT.

The chain uses TRBV2 and TRBJ2-6, with D tentatively TRBD2 (5 bases). Germline loops: CDR1 SNHLY, CDR2 FYNNEI. V lost 7 bases to trimming and J lost 4 bases, with 20 bases between them. CDR3 size: 17 residues. This chain's CDR3 is CASTSGIARSGANVLTF. CDR3 nucleotides: TGTGCCAGCACTTCCGGGATAGCAAGGTCGGGGGCCAACGTCCTGACTTTC.

The J gene is TRBJ2-7, the V gene TRBV7-9; D is unclear. The CDR3 loop spans 11 amino acids. The germline V gene encodes CDR1 SEHNR and CDR2 FQNEAQ (reference sequence). V lost 4 bases, J lost 6 bases, and 7 bases lay in between. CDR3 amino acids: CASSSMSEQYF. CDR3 nucleotide sequence: TGTGCCAGCAGCTCTATGAGCGAGCAGTACTTC.